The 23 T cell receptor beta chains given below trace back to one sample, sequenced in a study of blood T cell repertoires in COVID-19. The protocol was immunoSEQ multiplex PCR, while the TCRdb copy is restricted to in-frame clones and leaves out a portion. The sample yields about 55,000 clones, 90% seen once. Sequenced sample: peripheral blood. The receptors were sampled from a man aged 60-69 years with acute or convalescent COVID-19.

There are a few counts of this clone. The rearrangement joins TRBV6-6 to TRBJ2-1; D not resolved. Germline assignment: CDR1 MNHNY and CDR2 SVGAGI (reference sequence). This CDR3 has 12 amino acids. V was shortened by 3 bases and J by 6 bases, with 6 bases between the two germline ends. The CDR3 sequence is CASSYSPNEQFF. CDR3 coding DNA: TGTGCCAGCAGTTATAGTCCCAATGAGCAGTTCTTC.

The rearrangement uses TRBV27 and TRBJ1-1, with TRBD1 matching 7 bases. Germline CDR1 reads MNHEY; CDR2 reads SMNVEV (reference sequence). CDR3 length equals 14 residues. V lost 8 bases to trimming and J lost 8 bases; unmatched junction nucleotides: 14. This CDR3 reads CASGHRGFNTEAFF. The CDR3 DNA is TGTGCCAGCGGCCACAGGGGTTTTAATACAGAAGCTTTCTTT.

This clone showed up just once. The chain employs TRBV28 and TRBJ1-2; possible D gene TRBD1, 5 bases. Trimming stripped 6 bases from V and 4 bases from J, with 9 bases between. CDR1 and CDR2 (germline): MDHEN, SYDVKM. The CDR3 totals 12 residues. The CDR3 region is CASSSGVYGYTF. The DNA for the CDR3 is TGTGCCAGCAGCTCGGGGGTCTATGGCTACACCTTC.

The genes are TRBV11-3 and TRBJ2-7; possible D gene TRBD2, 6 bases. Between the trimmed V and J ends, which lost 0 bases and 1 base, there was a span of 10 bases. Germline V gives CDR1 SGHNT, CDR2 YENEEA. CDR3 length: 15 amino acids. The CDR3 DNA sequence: TGTGCCAGCAGCTTAGAGGGCGGGGAATCCTACGAGCAGTACTTC. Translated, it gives CASSLEGGESYEQYF.

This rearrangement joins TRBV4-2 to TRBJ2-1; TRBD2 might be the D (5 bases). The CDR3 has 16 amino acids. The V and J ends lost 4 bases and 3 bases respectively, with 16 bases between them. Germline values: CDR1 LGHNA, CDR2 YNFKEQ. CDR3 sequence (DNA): TGTGCCAGCAGCCTCCTCCCCGGGGTGAGCTACAATGAGCAGTTCTTC. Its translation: CASSLLPGVSYNEQFF.

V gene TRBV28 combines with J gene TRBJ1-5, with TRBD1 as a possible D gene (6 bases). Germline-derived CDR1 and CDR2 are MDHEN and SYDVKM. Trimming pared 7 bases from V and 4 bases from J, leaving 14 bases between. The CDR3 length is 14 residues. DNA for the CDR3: TGTGCCAGCACCCCGCCACAGGGTAATCAGCCCCAGCATTTT. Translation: CASTPPQGNQPQHF.

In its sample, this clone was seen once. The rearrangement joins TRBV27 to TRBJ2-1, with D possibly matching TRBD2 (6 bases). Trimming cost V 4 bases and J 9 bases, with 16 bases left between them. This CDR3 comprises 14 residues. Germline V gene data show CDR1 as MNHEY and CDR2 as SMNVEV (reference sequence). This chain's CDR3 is CASSYASRRGEQFF. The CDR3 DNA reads TGTGCCAGCAGTTATGCCTCCCGGCGGGGTGAGCAGTTCTTC.

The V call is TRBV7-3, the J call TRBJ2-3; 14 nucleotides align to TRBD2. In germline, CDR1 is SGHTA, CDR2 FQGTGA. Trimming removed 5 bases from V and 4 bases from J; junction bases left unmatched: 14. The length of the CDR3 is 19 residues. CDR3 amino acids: CASSLGPGTSGSWADTQYF. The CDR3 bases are TGTGCCAGCAGCCTCGGTCCGGGGACTAGCGGGAGTTGGGCAGATACGCAGTATTTT.

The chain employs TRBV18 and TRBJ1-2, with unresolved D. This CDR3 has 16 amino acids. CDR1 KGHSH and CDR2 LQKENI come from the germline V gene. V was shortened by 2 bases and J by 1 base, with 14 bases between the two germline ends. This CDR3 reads CASSPFVEPSNYGYTF. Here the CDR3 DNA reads TGTGCCAGCTCACCATTCGTTGAACCCAGTAACTATGGCTACACCTTC.

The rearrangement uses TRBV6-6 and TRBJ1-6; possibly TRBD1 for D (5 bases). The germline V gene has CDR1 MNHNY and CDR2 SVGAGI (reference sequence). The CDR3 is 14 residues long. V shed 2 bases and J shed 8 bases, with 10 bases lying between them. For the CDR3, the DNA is TGTGCCAGCAGTTACGAGGTCAGGGATTCACCCCTCCACTTT. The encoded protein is CASSYEVRDSPLHF.

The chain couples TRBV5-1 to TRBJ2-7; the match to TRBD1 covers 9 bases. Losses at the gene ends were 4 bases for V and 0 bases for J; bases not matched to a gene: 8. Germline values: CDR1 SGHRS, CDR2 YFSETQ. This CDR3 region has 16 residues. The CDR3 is CASSEQGAVVSYEQYF. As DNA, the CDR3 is TGCGCCAGCAGCGAACAGGGGGCAGTGGTCTCCTACGAGCAGTACTTC.

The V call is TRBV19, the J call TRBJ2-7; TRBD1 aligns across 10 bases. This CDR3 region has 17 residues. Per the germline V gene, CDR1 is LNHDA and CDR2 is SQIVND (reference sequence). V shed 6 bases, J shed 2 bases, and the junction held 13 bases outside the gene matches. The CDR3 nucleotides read TGTGCCAGTAGCTCTCCGACAGGGGGCCTTGGCCCCTACGAGCAGTACTTC. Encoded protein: CASSSPTGGLGPYEQYF.

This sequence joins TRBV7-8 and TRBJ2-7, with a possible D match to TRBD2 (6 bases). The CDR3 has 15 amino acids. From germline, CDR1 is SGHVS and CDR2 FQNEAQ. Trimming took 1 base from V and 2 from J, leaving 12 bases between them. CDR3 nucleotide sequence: TGTGCCAGCAGCTTAGGTCGGAGGGGAACCTACGAGCAGTACTTC. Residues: CASSLGRRGTYEQYF.

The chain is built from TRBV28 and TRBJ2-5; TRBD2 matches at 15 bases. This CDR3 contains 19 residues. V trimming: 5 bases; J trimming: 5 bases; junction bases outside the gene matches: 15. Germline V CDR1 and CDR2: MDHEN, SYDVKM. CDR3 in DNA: TGTGCCAGCAGTACCGGACGGAGGACTAGCGGGAGGGCCCTTGAGACCCAGTACTTC. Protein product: CASSTGRRTSGRALETQYF.

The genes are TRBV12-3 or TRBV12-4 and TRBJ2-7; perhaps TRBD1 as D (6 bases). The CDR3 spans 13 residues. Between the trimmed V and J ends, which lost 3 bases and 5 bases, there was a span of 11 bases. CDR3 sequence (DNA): TGTGCCAGCAGTTTTAGGTCAGGGGACGAGCAGTACTTC. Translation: CASSFRSGDEQYF.

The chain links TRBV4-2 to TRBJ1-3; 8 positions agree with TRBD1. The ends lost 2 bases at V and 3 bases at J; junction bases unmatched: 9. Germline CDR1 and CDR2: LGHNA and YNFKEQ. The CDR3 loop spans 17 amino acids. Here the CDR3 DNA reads TGTGCCAGCAGCCAATTCCAGGGGGCTTCTATTGGAAACACCATATATTTT. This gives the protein CASSQFQGASIGNTIYF.

CDR3 amino acids: CASRVGHNYNEQFF. CDR3 DNA sequence: TGCGCCAGCAGGGTGGGGCACAACTACAATGAGCAGTTCTTC. The genes are TRBV5-1 and TRBJ2-1; tentative D call: TRBD1 (5 bases). V gave up 5 bases and J gave up 3 bases, with 12 bases separating them. Germline V gene data show CDR1 as SGHRS and CDR2 as YFSETQ. This CDR3 region has 14 residues.

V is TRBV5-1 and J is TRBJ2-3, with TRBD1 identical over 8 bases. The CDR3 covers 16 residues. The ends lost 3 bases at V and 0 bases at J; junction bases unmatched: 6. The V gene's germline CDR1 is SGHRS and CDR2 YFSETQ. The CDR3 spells CASSSGTGTSTDTQYF. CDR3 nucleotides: TGCGCCAGCAGCTCCGGGACAGGTACTAGCACAGATACGCAGTATTTT.

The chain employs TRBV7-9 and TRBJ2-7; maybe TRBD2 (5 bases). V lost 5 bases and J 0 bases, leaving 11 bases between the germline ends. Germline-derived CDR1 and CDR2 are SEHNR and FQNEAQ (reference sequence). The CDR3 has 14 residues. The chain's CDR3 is CASSGSEHSYEQYF. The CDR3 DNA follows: TGTGCCAGCAGCGGGAGCGAGCACTCCTACGAGCAGTACTTC.

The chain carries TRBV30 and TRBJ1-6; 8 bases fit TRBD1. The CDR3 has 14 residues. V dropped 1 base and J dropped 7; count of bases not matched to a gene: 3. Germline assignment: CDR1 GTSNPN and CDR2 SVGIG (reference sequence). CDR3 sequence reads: CAWSARQGNSPLHF. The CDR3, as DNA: TGTGCCTGGAGTGCCCGACAGGGGAATTCACCCCTCCACTTT.

The DNA for the CDR3 is TGTGCCAGCAGCTCCGGACAGCACACTGAAGCTTTCTTT. This translates into CASSSGQHTEAFF. The chain links TRBV7-9 to TRBJ1-1, with D possibly TRBD1 on 6 matching bases. Per the germline V gene, CDR1 is SEHNR and CDR2 is FQNEAQ (reference sequence). There are 13 residues in the CDR3. Trimming pared 4 bases from V and 3 bases from J, leaving 9 bases between. The full variable domain, in which reference TRBV7-9 and TRBJ1-1 provide the parts outside the CDR3, is DTGVSQNPRHKITKRGQNVTFRCDPISEHNRLYWYRQTLGQGPEFLTYFQNEAQLEKSRLLSDRFSAERPKGSFSTLEIQRTEQGDSAMYLCASSSGQHTEAFFGQGTRLTVV.

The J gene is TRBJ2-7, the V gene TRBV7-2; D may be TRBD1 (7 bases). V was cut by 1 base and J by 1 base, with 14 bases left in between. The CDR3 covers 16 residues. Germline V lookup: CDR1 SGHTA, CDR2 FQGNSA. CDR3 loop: CASSLVDRAGSYEQYF. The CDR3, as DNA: TGTGCCAGCAGCTTAGTTGACAGGGCGGGGTCCTACGAGCAGTACTTC.

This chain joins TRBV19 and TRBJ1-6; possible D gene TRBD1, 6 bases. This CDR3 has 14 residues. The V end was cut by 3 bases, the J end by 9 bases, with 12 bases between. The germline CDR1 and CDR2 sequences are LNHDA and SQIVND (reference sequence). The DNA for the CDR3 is TGTGCCAGTAGTATGCGGGGGCGCGTTTCACCCCTCCACTTT. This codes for CASSMRGRVSPLHF.